In this sample, the clone carrying this TCR beta chain turned up many times. The entry originates in a study of T cells after yellow fever vaccination. Trimming shortened V by 3 bases and J by 3 bases, and 18 bases separated the two germline ends. The CDR3 consists of 17 residues. TCRdb reprocessed the 5' RACE reads via MiXCR and lists one record per CDR3 protein. The repertoire has 50,000 or so distinct CDR3 sequences, roughly 7.3% of them found once; the top ten carry 28%. This rearrangement joins TRBV12-3 or TRBV12-4 to TRBJ2-1; a weak D match, TRBD2 (6 bases). Sample: CD8+ T cells sorted from PBMCs, taken more than 13 days after the first yellow fever vaccination. This TCR came from a man aged 18-30 years who received the YFV17D yellow fever vaccine. The CDR3 spells CASSFIVGRGNYNEQFF. CDR3 nucleotides: TGTGCCAGCAGTTTTATAGTCGGGCGGGGCAACTACAATGAGCAGTTCTTC.